The present T cell receptor beta chain was sequenced within a study of shared clonotypes between healthy human individuals. This clone is a singleton in its sample. The antigen remains unidentified. CD45RO negativity and positive selection for CCR7 defined naive CD8 cells, a population that excluded terminally differentiated effector memory CD45RA+ cells. Donors were Caucasian adults residing in Nashville, Tennessee, USA. The repertoire was sequenced with immunoSEQ multiplex PCR; TCRdb's copy has only in-frame clones and lacks some. The sample lists around 2,000,000 clones; under 95% were seen once. Trimming cost V 3 bases and J 12 bases, with 13 bases left between them. There are 12 residues in the CDR3. Germline loops: CDR1 SGDLS, CDR2 YYNGEE. Study-wide results and caveats: Only blood was sampled, and tissue TCR repertoires likely differ from blood ones. Expectations were that clonotype sharing among donors would be affected by sequencing depth.

The chain couples TRBV9 to TRBJ2-1; tentative D call: TRBD2 (5 bases). The specimen sequenced was naive CD8+ T cells from PBMCs. The sequence was obtained from a man between 18 and 29 years old in good health. Some clones in this sample may be carry-over from other donors' samples. The DNA for the CDR3 is TGTGCCAGCAGCGAAAAACGGGAAGGGCAGTTCTTC. The encoded protein is CASSEKREGQFF.